This T cell receptor (beta chain) emerged from a study of T cell responses to AZD1222 COVID-19 vaccine. Sequencing used immunoSEQ multiplex PCR; TCRdb keeps in-frame clones, though not all of them. The profile shows about 170,000 clones, over 75% of them singletons. The V and J ends lost 0 bases and 2 bases respectively, with 14 bases between them. The CDR3 length is 17 residues. Germline CDR1 and CDR2: SGHTA and FQGTGA. This TCR was sampled from an adult in good health. Sequences were derived from peripheral blood, sampled on day 0 of AZD1222 vaccination. This rearrangement joins TRBV7-3 to TRBJ1-5, with D possibly being TRBD1 (5 bases). The chain's CDR3 is CASSLTGGIRGNQPQHF. CDR3 coding DNA: TGTGCCAGCAGCTTAACCGGGGGAATACGTGGCAATCAGCCCCAGCATTTT.